The 2 T cell receptor beta chains listed next were all sequenced from one sample in a study of cytomegalovirus exposure and HLA in healthy donors. 60 Vbeta and 13 Jbeta primers were used in PCR. Sequenced by immunoSEQ multiplex PCR; TCRdb stores in-frame clones only, minus some. The sample lists 150,000 to 200,000 clones, roughly four fifths occurring once. The specimen sequenced was PBMCs. Receptors were obtained from a woman aged 18-29 years in good health and CMV-seropositive.

The chain combines TRBV6-1 with TRBJ1-5, with 7 bases that match TRBD1. The V gene end was trimmed by 6 bases and the J gene end by 1 base; junction bases not matched to a gene: 6. The CDR3 has 15 residues. Germline-derived CDR1 and CDR2 are MNHNS and SASEGT. In DNA, the CDR3 is TGTGCCAGCAGAGGACAGGCGATAAGCAATCAGCCCCAGCATTTT. Translating it yields CASRGQAISNQPQHF.

The gene calls are TRBV6-6 and TRBJ2-7; 11 nucleotides agree with TRBD1. The V and J ends lost 5 bases and 5 bases, in that order; junction bases with no gene match: 11. Germline V gives CDR1 MNHNY, CDR2 SVGAGI (reference sequence). There are 16 residues in the CDR3. The CDR3 DNA reads as TGTGCCAGCAGTACGCCCCGGACAGGGGGCTGGAACGAGCAGTACTTC. Translated, it gives CASSTPRTGGWNEQYF.